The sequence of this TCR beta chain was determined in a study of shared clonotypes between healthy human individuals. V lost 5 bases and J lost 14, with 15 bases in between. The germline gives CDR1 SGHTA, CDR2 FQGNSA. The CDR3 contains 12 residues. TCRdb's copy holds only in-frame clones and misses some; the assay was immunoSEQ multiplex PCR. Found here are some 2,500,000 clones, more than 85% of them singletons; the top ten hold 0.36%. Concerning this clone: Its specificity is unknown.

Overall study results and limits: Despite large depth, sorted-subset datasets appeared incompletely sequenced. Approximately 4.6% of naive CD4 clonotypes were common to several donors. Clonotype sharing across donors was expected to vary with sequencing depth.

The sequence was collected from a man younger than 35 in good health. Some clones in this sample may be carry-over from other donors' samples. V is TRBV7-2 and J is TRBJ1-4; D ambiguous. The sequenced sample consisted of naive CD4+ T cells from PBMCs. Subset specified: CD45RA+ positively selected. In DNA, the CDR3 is TGTGCCAGCAGCCCCCGGTTGGGAGAGCTGTTTTTT. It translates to CASSPRLGELFF.